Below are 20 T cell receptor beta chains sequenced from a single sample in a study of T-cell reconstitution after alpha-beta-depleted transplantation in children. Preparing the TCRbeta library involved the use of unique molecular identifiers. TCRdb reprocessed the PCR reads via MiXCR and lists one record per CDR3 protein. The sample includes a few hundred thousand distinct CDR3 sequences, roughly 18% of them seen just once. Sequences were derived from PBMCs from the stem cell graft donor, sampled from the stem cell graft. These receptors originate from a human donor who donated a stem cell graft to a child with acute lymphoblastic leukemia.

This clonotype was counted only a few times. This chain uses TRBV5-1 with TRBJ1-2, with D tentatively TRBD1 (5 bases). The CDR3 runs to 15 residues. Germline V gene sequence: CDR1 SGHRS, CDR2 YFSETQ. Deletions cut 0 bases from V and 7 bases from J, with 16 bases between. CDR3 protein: CASSLDPGRGSGYTF. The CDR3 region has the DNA TGCGCCAGCAGCTTGGATCCAGGGCGGGGATCTGGCTACACCTTC.

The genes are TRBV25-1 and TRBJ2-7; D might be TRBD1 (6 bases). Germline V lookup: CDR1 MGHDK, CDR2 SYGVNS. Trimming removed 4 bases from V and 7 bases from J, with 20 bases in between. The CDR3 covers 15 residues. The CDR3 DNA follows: TGTGCCAGCAGTGCCACAGGGTCAGGAGAAGGAGAGCAGTACTTC. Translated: CASSATGSGEGEQYF.

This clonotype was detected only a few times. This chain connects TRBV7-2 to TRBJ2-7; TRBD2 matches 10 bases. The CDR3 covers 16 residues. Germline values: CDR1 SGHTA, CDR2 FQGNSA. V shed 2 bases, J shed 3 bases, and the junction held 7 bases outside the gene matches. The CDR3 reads CASSLLSGRAVYEQYF. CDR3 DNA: TGTGCCAGCAGCTTACTGAGCGGGAGGGCCGTCTACGAGCAGTACTTC.

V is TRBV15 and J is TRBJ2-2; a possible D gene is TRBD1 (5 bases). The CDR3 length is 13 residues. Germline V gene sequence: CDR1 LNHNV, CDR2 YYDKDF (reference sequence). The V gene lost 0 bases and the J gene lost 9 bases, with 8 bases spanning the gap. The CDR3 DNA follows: TGTGCCACCAGCAGAGACAGGGCCCGGGAGCTGTTTTTT. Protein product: CATSRDRARELFF.

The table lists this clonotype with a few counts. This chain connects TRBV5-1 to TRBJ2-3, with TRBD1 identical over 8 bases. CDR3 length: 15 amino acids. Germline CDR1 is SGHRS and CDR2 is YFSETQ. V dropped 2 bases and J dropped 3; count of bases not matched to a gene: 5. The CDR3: CASSLPTGVTDTQYF. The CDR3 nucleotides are TGCGCCAGCAGCTTACCGACAGGGGTTACAGATACGCAGTATTTT. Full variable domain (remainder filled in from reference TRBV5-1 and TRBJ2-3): KAGVTQTPRYLIKTRGQQVTLSCSPISGHRSVSWYQQTPGQGLQFLFEYFSETQRNKGNFPGRFSGRQFSNSRSEMNVSTLELGDSALYLCASSLPTGVTDTQYFGPGTRLTVL.

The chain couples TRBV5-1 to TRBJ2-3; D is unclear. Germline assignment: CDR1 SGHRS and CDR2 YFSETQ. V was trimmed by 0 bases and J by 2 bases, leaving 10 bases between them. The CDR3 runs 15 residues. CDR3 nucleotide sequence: TGCGCCAGCAGCTTGGTGGTGGATTACACAGATACGCAGTATTTT. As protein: CASSLVVDYTDTQYF.

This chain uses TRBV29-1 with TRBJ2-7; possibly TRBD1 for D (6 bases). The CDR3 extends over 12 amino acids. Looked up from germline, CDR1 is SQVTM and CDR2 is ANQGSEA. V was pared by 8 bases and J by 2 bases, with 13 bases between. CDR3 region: CSTQQGPYEQYF. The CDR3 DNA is TGCAGCACACAACAGGGACCCTACGAGCAGTACTTC.

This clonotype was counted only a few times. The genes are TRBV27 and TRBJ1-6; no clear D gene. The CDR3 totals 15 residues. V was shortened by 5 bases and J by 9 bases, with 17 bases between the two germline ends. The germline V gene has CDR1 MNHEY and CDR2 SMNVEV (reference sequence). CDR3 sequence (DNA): TGTGCCAGCAGTCAAACATTTAGGGTCGGTTCACCCCTCCACTTT. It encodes CASSQTFRVGSPLHF.

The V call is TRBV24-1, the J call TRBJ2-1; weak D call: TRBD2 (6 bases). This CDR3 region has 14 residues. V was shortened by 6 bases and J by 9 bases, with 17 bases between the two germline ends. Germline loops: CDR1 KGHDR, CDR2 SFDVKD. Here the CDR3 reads CATSYPGGPSEQFF. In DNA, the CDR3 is TGTGCCACCAGTTACCCTGGAGGGCCGAGTGAGCAGTTCTTC.

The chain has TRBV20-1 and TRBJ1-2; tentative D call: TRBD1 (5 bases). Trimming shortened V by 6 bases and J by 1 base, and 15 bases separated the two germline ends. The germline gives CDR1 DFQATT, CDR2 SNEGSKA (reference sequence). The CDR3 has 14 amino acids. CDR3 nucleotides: TGCAGTGCCGTAGGGACGTTCCTTAACTATGGCTACACCTTC. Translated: CSAVGTFLNYGYTF.

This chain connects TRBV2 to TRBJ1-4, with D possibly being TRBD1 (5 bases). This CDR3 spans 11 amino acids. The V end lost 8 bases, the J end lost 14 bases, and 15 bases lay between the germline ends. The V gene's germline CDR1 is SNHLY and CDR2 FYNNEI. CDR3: CASEKGTGLFF. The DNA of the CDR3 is TGTGCCAGCGAGAAGGGGACGGGGCTGTTTTTT. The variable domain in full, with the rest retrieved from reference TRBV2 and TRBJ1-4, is EPEVTQTPSHQVTQMGQEVILRCVPISNHLYFYWYRQILGQKVEFLVSFYNNEISEKSEIFDDQFSVERPDGSNFTLKIRSTKLEDSAMYFCASEKGTGLFFGSGTQLSVL.

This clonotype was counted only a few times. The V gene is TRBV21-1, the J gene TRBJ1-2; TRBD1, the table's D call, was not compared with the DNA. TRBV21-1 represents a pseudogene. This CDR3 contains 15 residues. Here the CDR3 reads CASTAEDRGNTGYTF. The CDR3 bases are TGTGCCAGCACCGCCGAGGACAGGGGTAATACTGGCTACACCTTC.

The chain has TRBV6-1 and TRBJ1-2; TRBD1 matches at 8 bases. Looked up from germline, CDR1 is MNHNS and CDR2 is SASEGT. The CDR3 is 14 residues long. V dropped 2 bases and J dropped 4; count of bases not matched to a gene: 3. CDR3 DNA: TGTGCCAGCAGTGAATACGACAGGGGCTATGGCTACACCTTC. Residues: CASSEYDRGYGYTF.

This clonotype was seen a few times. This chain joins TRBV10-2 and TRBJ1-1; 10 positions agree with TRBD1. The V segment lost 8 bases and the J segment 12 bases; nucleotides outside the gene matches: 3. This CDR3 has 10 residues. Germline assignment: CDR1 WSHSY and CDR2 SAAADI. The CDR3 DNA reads TGCGCCAGCGGGGACAGGGGACCTTTCTTT. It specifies CASGDRGPFF.

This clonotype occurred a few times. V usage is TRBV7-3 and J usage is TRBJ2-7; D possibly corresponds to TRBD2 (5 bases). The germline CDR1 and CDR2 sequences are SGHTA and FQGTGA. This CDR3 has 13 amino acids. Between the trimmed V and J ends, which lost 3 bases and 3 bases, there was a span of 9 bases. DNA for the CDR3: TGTGCCAGCAGCTTCGCCAGCGGCTACGAGCAGTACTTC. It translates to CASSFASGYEQYF.

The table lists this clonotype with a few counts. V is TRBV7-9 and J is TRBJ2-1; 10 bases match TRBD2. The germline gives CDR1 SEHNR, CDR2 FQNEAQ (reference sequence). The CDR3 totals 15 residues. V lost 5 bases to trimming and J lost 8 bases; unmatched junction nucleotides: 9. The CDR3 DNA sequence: TGTGCCAGCAGCCCTAGCGGGAGCGTTTCGGATGAGCAGTTCTTC. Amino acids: CASSPSGSVSDEQFF.

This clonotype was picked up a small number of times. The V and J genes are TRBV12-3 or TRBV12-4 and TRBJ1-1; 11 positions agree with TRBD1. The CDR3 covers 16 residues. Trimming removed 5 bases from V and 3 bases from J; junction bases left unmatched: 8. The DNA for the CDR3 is TGTGCCAGCAGTATACCCGCGGGACAGGGGGACACTGAAGCTTTCTTT. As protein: CASSIPAGQGDTEAFF.

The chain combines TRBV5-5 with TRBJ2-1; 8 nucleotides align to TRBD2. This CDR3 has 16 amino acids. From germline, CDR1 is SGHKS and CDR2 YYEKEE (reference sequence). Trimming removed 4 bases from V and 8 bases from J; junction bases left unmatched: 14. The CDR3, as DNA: TGTGCCAGCAGCCCCCTAGGAGCGGGAGTAGGGGATGAGCAGTTCTTC. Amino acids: CASSPLGAGVGDEQFF.

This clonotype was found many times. CDR3 loop: CASSFSPGWSPGNEQFF. The CDR3 DNA is TGCGCCAGCAGCTTTAGTCCGGGATGGAGTCCGGGGAATGAGCAGTTCTTC. The rearrangement uses TRBV5-1 and TRBJ2-1, with a weak D call TRBD2 (5 bases). The germline V gene has CDR1 SGHRS and CDR2 YFSETQ. Between the trimmed V and J ends, which lost 2 bases and 7 bases, there was a span of 22 bases. CDR3 size: 17 residues.

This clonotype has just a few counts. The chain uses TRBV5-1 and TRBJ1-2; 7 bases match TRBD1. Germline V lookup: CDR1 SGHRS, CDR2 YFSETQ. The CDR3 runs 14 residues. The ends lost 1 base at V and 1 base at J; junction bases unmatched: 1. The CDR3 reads CASSLTGDNYGYTF. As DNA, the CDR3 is TGCGCCAGCAGCTTGACAGGGGATAACTATGGCTACACCTTC.